This is a list of T cell receptor beta chains from one sample in a study of blood T cells in healthy people across ages. Each CDR3 protein gets one entry after TCRdb re-called the 5' RACE reads with MiXCR. The sample lists 1.5 million to 2 million distinct CDR3 sequences, 34% occurring once. Sequenced material: blood. The source of these receptors is a woman in her twenties or thirties in good health. The CDR3 runs from the conserved cysteine through the conserved F or W.

V	J	length	CDR3
TRBV20-1	TRBJ2-7	12	CSARGTVYEQYF
TRBV6-5	TRBJ2-5	15	CASSRGSGGRETQYF
TRBV15	TRBJ1-2	15	CAASRDRGTVGGYTF
TRBV4-1	TRBJ1-2	15	CASSHVGTGTTGYTF
TRBV19	TRBJ2-1	18	CASTKGCFHPSGGNEQFF
TRBV27	TRBJ1-1	12	CASKRQASEAFF
TRBV20-1	TRBJ1-5	14	CSARGRDWHQPQHF
TRBV20-1	TRBJ2-4	15	CSARDGGRWGNIQYF
TRBV13	.	18	CASSLINPWTSGGYEQYF
TRBV7-8	TRBJ2-3	14	CASTSNPDTDTQYF
TRBV27	TRBJ2-1	15	CASSLSIGGYSEQFF
TRBV28	TRBJ2-7	14	CASSLRAYGYEQYF
TRBV15	TRBJ2-7	12	CATSFQGYEQYF
TRBV11-2	TRBJ2-5	14	CASSLEPGEETQYF
TRBV6-2/TRBV6-3	TRBJ1-2	13	CAGSSGGLGGYTF
TRBV5-1	TRBJ2-3	16	CATPKGTSGMGDTQYF
TRBV7-8	TRBJ1-1	14	CASSTNLGGAEAFF
TRBV6-6	TRBJ1-1	15	CASSGAKTRNTEAFF